The sequence of this T cell receptor beta chain was determined in a study of CD8 T cells in Susac syndrome. Germline assignment: CDR1 MNHEY and CDR2 SMNVEV (reference sequence). The CDR3 runs 13 residues. Trimming stripped 0 bases from V and 9 bases from J, with 9 bases between. The RNA, about 0.5 to 1 ug, was put through reverse transcription using random hexamers. TCR beta CDR3 was amplified by immunoSEQ multiplex PCR. This amplification extended across 54 Vbeta and 13 Jbeta segments. TCRdb analysed the immunoSEQ multiplex PCR reads with MiXCR anew, one entry per CDR3 protein. Altogether about 200,000 distinct CDR3 sequences are present, approximately 95% being singletons, with the ten largest covering 0.082%.

The source is a human donor with multiple sclerosis. Source material: CD4+ T cells from PBMCs. V and J are TRBV27 and TRBJ1-5, with D perhaps TRBD1 (5 bases). Here the CDR3 DNA reads TGTGCCAGCAGTTTATCAAGGGGAGGGCCCCAGCATTTT. Translated, it gives CASSLSRGGPQHF.